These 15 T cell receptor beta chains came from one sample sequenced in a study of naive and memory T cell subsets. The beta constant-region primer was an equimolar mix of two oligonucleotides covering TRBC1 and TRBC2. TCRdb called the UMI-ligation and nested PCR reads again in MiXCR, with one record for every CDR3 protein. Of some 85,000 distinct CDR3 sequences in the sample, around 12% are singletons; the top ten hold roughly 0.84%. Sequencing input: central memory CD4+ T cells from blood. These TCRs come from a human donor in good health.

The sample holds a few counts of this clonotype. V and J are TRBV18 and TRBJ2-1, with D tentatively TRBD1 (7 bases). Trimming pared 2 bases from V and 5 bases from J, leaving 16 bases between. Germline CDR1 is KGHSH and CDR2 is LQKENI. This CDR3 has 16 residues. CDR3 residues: CASSPIGGQGDNEQFF. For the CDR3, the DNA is TGTGCCAGCTCACCAATTGGGGGGCAGGGGGACAATGAGCAGTTCTTC. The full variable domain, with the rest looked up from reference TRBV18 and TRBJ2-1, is NAGVMQNPRHLVRRRGQEARLRCSPMKGHSHVYWYRQLPEEGLKFMVYLQKENIIDESGMPKERFSAEFPKEGPSILRIQQVVRGDSAAYFCASSPIGGQGDNEQFFGPGTRLTVL.

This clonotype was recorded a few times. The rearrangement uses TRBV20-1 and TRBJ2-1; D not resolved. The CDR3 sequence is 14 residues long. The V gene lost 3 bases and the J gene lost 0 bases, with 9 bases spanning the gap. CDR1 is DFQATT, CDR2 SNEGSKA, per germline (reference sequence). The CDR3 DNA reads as TGCAGTGCTAGCGAGACTGCCTCCTACAATGAGCAGTTCTTC. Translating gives CSASETASYNEQFF.

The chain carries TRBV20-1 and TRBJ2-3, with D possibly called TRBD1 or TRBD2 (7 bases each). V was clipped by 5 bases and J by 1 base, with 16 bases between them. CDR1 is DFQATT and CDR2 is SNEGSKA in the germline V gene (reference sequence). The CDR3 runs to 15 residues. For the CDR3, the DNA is TGCAGTGCTGGACTAGGGGGCGCTGGCACAGATACGCAGTATTTT. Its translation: CSAGLGGAGTDTQYF.

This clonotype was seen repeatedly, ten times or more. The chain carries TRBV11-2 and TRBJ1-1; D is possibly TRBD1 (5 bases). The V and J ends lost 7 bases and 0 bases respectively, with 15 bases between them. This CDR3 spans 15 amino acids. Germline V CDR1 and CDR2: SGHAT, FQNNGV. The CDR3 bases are TGTGCCAGCAACCCCGGTGGGGGTTTGAACACTGAAGCTTTCTTT. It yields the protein CASNPGGGLNTEAFF.

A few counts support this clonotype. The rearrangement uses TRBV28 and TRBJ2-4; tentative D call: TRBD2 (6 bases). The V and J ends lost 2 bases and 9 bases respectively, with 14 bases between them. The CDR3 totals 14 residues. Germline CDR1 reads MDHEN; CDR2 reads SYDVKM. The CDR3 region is CASSLSGGMSIQYF. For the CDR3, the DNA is TGTGCCAGCAGTTTAAGTGGGGGGATGAGCATTCAGTACTTC.

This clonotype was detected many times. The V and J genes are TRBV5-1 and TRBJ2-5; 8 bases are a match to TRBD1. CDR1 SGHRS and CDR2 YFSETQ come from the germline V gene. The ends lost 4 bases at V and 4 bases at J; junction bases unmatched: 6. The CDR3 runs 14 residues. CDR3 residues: CASSLNDRGETQYF. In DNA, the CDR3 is TGCGCCAGCAGCCTCAACGACAGGGGAGAGACCCAGTACTTC.

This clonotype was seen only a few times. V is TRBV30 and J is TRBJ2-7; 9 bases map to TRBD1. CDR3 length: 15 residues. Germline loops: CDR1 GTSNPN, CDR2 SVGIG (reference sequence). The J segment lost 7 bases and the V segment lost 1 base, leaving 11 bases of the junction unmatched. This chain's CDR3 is CAWSAITTGGDEQYF. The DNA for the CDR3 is TGTGCCTGGAGTGCGATAACCACAGGGGGCGATGAGCAGTACTTC.

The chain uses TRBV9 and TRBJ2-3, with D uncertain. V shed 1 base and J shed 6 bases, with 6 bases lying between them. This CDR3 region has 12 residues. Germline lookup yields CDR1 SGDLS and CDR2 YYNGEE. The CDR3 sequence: CASSVSRDTQYF. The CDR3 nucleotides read TGTGCCAGCAGCGTATCTAGGGATACGCAGTATTTT.

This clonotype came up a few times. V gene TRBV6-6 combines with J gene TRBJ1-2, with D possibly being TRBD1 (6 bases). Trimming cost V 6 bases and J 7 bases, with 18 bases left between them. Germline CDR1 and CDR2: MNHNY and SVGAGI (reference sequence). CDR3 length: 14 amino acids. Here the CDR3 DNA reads TGTGCCAGCAGCACCATACAGGGTTCGCGTGGCTACACCTTC. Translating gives CASSTIQGSRGYTF.

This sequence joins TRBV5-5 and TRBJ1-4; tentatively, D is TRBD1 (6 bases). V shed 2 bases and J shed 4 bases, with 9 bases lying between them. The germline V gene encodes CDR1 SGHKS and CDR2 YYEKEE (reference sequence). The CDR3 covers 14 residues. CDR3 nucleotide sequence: TGTGCCAGCAGCTTCCCAGGGGATAATGAAAAACTGTTTTTT. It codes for CASSFPGDNEKLFF.

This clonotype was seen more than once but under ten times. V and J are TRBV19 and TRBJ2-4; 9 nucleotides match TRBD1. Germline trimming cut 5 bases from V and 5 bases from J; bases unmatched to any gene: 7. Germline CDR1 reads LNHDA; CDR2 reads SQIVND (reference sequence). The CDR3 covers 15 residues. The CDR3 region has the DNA TGTGCCAGTAGTGGAACGGGACAGGGAGAAAACATTCAGTACTTC. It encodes CASSGTGQGENIQYF.

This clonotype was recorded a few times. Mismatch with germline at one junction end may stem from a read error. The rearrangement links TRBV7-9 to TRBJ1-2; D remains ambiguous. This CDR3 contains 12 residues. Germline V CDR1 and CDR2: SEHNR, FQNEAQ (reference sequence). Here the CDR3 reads CASSTYVYGCTF. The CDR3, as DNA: TGTGCCAGCAGCACTTACGTATATGGCTGCACCTTC.

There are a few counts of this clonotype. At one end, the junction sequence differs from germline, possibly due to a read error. The CDR3 coding sequence is TGTGCCAGCAGTGACCCCAGACAGGGACTTATCTTT. Its protein is CASSDPRQGLIF. V is TRBV6-4 and J is TRBJ1-1, with 7 bases lining up with TRBD1. Looked up from germline, CDR1 is MRHNA and CDR2 is SNTAGT. The CDR3 extends over 12 amino acids.

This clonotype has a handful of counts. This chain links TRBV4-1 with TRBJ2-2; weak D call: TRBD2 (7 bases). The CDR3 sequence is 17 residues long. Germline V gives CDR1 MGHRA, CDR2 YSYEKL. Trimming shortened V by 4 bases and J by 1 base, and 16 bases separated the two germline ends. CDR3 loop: CASSPYLGGRNTGELFF. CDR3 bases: TGCGCCAGCAGCCCATATCTCGGGGGGCGGAACACCGGGGAGCTGTTTTTT.

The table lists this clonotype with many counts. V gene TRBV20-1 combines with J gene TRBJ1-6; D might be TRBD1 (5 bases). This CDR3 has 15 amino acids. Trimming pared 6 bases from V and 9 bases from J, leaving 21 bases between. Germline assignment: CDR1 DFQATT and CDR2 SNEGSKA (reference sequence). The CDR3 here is CSALQPQGPGSPLHF. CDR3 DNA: TGCAGTGCCCTGCAACCCCAGGGCCCAGGTTCACCCCTCCACTTT.